The 5 T cell receptor beta chains below were found in one sample sequenced in a study of beta chain features in type 1 diabetes. Expressed TCRB transcripts were sequenced because the entire RNA isolate underwent reverse transcription. Data came from immunoSEQ multiplex PCR; TCRdb stores just in-frame clones and leaves some out. The sample shows around 180,000 clones, about 13% of them seen only once. Source material: central memory CD4+ T cells from blood. The receptors come from a woman younger than 30 in good health.

The chain employs TRBV7-6 and TRBJ2-7; 11 positions agree with TRBD1. The trim removed 5 bases at V and 2 bases at J, leaving 5 bases unmatched. The CDR3 sequence is 15 residues long. Germline-derived CDR1 and CDR2 are SGHVS and FNYEAQ. The CDR3 bases are TGTGCCAGCAGCCCTGGACAGGGGGCTCCCTACGAGCAGTACTTC. This sequence encodes CASSPGQGAPYEQYF.

The genes are TRBV29-1 and TRBJ1-2; TRBD1 might be the D (6 bases). Trimming took 3 bases from V and 4 from J, leaving 15 bases between them. Germline loops: CDR1 SQVTM, CDR2 ANQGSEA. The CDR3 extends over 14 amino acids. CDR3 sequence reads: CSVEVQGRGYGYTF. CDR3 bases: TGCAGCGTTGAGGTACAGGGAAGGGGCTATGGCTACACCTTC.

In this sample, this clone turned up a few times. The chain has TRBV10-2 and TRBJ2-7; no reliable D call. In germline, CDR1 is WSHSY, CDR2 SAAADI. This CDR3 is 9 amino acids long. Trimming removed 5 bases at V and 13 bases at J, with 9 bases between. The CDR3 here is CASSSSHYF. The CDR3 DNA follows: TGCGCCAGCAGTAGTAGCCATTACTTC.

This chain links TRBV7-9 with TRBJ1-2; D is perhaps TRBD1 (6 bases). The germline gives CDR1 SEHNR, CDR2 FQNEAQ (reference sequence). The CDR3 has 13 amino acids. V lost 7 bases and J 2 bases, leaving 11 bases between the germline ends. The CDR3 region is CASTPGGNYGYTF. In DNA form, the CDR3 reads TGTGCCAGCACACCGGGGGGCAACTATGGCTACACCTTC.

The chain is built from TRBV25-1 and TRBJ2-3; 11 bases fit TRBD1. Per germline, CDR1 MGHDK and CDR2 SYGVNS. J lost 2 bases, V lost 6 bases, and 4 bases had no gene match. CDR3 length: 15 amino acids. The CDR3 region has the DNA TGTGCCAGCAGCGGACAGGGGGCTTCCACAGATACGCAGTATTTT. It translates to CASSGQGASTDTQYF.